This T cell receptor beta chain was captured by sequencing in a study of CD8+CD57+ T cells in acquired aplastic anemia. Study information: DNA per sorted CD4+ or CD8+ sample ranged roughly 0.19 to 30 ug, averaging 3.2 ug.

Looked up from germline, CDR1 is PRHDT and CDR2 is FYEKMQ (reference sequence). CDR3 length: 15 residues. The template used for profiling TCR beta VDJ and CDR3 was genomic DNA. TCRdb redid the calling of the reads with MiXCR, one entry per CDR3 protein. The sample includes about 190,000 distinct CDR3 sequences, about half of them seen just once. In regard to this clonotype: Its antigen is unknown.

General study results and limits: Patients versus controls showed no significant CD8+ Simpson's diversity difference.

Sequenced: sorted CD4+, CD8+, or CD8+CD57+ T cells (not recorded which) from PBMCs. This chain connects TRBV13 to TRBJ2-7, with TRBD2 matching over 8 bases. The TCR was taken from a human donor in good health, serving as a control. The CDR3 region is CASSFLSGGGFEQYV. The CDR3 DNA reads TGTGCCAGTAGCTTCCTAAGCGGGGGAGGATTCGAGCAGTACGTC.